This T cell receptor beta chain was obtained from a study of shared clonotypes between healthy human individuals. Study as a whole: A donor's plate count was three for CD4 naive and three for CD4 memory; CD8 naive had two and CD8 memory one. Broader study findings: Between a handful of donors, naive CD4 clonotypes were shared at a level of about 5%. Lower generation probabilities were found for non-shared clonotypes than for those shared by all four donors.

For this clone: Its antigen is as yet unknown.

Original processing methods: ImmunoSEQ gave junction-only sequences without quality scores, so filtering differed. This table comes from immunoSEQ multiplex PCR, and its TCRdb copy is limited to in-frame clones, with some not included. That table is the source of V, J and clone size, and D and trimming were worked out from the DNA. The data show roughly 660,000 clones, less than 95% seen once. Deletions cut 5 bases from V and 5 bases from J, with 11 bases between. The germline gives CDR1 SGHTA, CDR2 FQGTGA. The CDR3 is made up of 13 amino acids. Sequenced material: memory CD8+ T cells from PBMCs. The subset denotes: CD45RO+ cells pooled with CCR7-negative TemRA cells. The sequence came from a young man in good health. Some clones in this sample may be carry-over from other donors' samples. This chain connects TRBV7-3 to TRBJ2-3; D is unresolved. CDR3 residues: CASSKSLGDTQYF. CDR3 nucleotides: TGTGCCAGCAGCAAGAGCCTGGGAGATACGCAGTATTTT.